These 15 T cell receptor beta chains came from one sample sequenced in a study of cytomegalovirus exposure and HLA in healthy donors. Produced via immunoSEQ multiplex PCR; TCRdb's table is partial and in-frame only. This sample has over 65,000 clones, with roughly 94% found just once. The sample taken for sequencing was PBMCs. The receptors originated from a woman aged 18-35 years in good health and CMV-seropositive.

The chain is built from TRBV5-1 and TRBJ2-3; 8 bases are a match to TRBD2. J lost 5 bases, V lost 0 bases, and 5 bases had no gene match. This CDR3 region has 15 residues. Germline loops: CDR1 SGHRS, CDR2 YFSETQ. The chain's CDR3 is CASSLGGSGKDTQYF. Here the CDR3 DNA reads TGCGCCAGCAGCTTGGGTGGTAGCGGGAAAGATACGCAGTATTTT.

This rearrangement joins TRBV5-1 to TRBJ2-1; 10 positions agree with TRBD2. The germline V gene encodes CDR1 SGHRS and CDR2 YFSETQ. The CDR3 has 14 residues. The V and J ends lost 2 bases and 8 bases, in that order; junction bases with no gene match: 4. CDR3 bases: TGCGCCAGCAGCTTCGCTAGCGGGGGCGATGAGCAGTTCTTC. Protein sequence: CASSFASGGDEQFF.

The J gene is TRBJ1-1, the V gene TRBV5-1, with 7 nucleotides matching TRBD1. The germline gives CDR1 SGHRS, CDR2 YFSETQ. The CDR3 consists of 13 residues. The junction had 6 bases not matched to a gene; V was cut back by 5 bases and J by 5 bases. CDR3 nucleotides: TGCGCCAGCAGGGGGGACAGCCGGACTGAAGCTTTCTTT. Its translation: CASRGDSRTEAFF.

This rearrangement joins TRBV5-1 to TRBJ1-1; TRBD1 matches 7 bases. There are 14 residues in the CDR3. Unmatched junction bases numbered 7, after V lost 4 bases and J lost 4 bases. In germline, CDR1 is SGHRS, CDR2 YFSETQ. In nucleotides, the CDR3 is TGCGCCAGCAGCACGACAGGGTCAGGCACTGAAGCTTTCTTT. Translating gives CASSTTGSGTEAFF.

J is TRBJ1-2 and V is TRBV5-1; 9 bases are shared with TRBD1. The CDR3 length is 15 residues. Losses at the gene ends were 4 bases for V and 5 bases for J; bases not matched to a gene: 9. CDR1 is SGHRS and CDR2 is YFSETQ in the germline V gene. The CDR3 DNA sequence: TGCGCCAGCAGCACGGACGGACAGGGGCTGTATGGCTACACCTTC. It specifies CASSTDGQGLYGYTF.

V is TRBV7-9 and J is TRBJ2-2; 9 nucleotides line up with TRBD1. The length of the CDR3 is 15 residues. In germline, CDR1 is SEHNR, CDR2 FQNEAQ (reference sequence). V shed 4 bases, J shed 1 base, and the junction held 1 base outside the gene matches. Here the CDR3 reads CASSSDRGNTGELFF. The CDR3 nucleotides read TGTGCCAGCAGCTCGGACAGGGGGAACACCGGGGAGCTGTTTTTT.

The rearrangement uses TRBV20-1 and TRBJ1-1; D perhaps matches TRBD1 (6 bases). This CDR3 spans 11 amino acids. Germline loops: CDR1 DFQATT, CDR2 SNEGSKA (reference sequence). The V end was cut by 6 bases, the J end by 4 bases, with 9 bases between. The DNA for the CDR3 is TGCAGTGCCAGGGGCTTCACTGAAGCTTTCTTT. Amino acids: CSARGFTEAFF.

This clone was seen a single time. This chain joins TRBV7-2 and TRBJ1-1; 8 bases are a match to TRBD1. J was trimmed by 5 bases and V by 6 bases; bases with no gene match: 5. In germline, CDR1 is SGHTA, CDR2 FQGNSA. CDR3 length: 13 amino acids. CDR3 region: CASRQGGGTEAFF. DNA for the CDR3: TGTGCCAGCAGACAGGGGGGTGGGACTGAAGCTTTCTTT.

The V gene is TRBV2, the J gene TRBJ2-1; D might be TRBD2 (5 bases). V lost 6 bases and J lost 4, with 7 bases in between. Germline assignment: CDR1 SNHLY and CDR2 FYNNEI. The CDR3 loop spans 12 amino acids. DNA for the CDR3: TGTGCCAGCAGCGAGGGATACAATGAGCAGTTCTTC. The encoded protein is CASSEGYNEQFF.

CDR3 coding DNA: TGTGCCAGTACTCCTGACAGGGCCCCAAACTATGGCTACACCTTC. It is translated as CASTPDRAPNYGYTF. The rearrangement uses TRBV19 and TRBJ1-2, with 7 bases identical to TRBD1. Germline V lookup: CDR1 LNHDA, CDR2 SQIVND (reference sequence). With V trimmed by 7 bases and J by 2 bases, 10 bases remained unmatched. The CDR3 consists of 15 residues.

The chain employs TRBV18 and TRBJ1-4; a possible D gene is TRBD1 (6 bases). V lost 3 bases, J lost 8 bases, and 19 bases lay in between. Germline CDR1 KGHSH, CDR2 LQKENI. This CDR3 spans 16 amino acids. CDR3 region: CASSPTLPSGEEKLFF. Here the CDR3 DNA reads TGTGCCAGCTCACCCACCCTCCCGTCAGGGGAGGAAAAACTGTTTTTT.

The chain has TRBV5-8 and TRBJ2-3; TRBD2 agrees at 11 bases. The CDR3 length is 15 residues. V lost 4 bases, J lost 1 base, and 2 bases stayed unmatched. Per the germline V gene, CDR1 is SGHTS and CDR2 is YDEGEE. In DNA form, the CDR3 reads TGTGCCAGCAGCGTGGGACTAGCGGGCACAGATACGCAGTATTTT. Translated: CASSVGLAGTDTQYF. Combining the CDR3 with reference TRBV5-8 and TRBJ2-3 gives the whole variable domain EAGVTQSPTHLIKTRGQQATLRCSPISGHTSVYWYQQALGLGLQFLLWYDEGEERNRGNFPPRFSGRQFPNYSSELNVNALELEDSALYLCASSVGLAGTDTQYFGPGTRLTVL.

The chain combines TRBV7-8 with TRBJ2-2; weak D call: TRBD1 (7 bases). V lost 5 bases and J lost 0, with 16 bases in between. In germline, CDR1 is SGHVS, CDR2 FQNEAQ. The CDR3 runs to 17 residues. CDR3 bases: TGTGCCAGCAGCCCCGGCAGGGGGGTATCGAACACCGGGGAGCTGTTTTTT. As protein: CASSPGRGVSNTGELFF.

The chain has TRBV10-3 and TRBJ2-7; 8 bases line up with TRBD1. Germline V gene sequence: CDR1 ENHRY, CDR2 SYGVKD. V gave up 9 bases and J gave up 6 bases; unmatched junction bases: 4. CDR3 length: 11 residues. The CDR3: CAIGTGGEQYF. The CDR3 DNA reads as TGTGCCATTGGAACAGGGGGCGAGCAGTACTTC.

V is TRBV9 and J is TRBJ1-3, with D perhaps matching TRBD1 (6 bases). There are 19 residues in the CDR3. Trimming stripped 4 bases from V and 0 bases from J, with 23 bases between. Germline CDR1 and CDR2: SGDLS and YYNGEE. CDR3 in DNA: TGTGCCAGCAGCCCCCCCACGGACAGCGTACGGGGCTCTGGAAACACCATATATTTT. Residues: CASSPPTDSVRGSGNTIYF.